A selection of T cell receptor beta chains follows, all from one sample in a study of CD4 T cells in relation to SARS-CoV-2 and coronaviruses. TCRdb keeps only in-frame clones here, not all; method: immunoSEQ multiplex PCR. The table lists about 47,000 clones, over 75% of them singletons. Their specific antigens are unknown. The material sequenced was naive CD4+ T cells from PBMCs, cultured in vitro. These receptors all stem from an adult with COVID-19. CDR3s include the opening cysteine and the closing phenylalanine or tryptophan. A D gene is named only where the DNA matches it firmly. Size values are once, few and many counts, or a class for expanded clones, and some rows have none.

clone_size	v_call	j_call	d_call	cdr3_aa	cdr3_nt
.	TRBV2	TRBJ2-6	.	CARHSGANVLTF	TGTGCCCGGCACTCTGGGGCCAACGTCCTGACTTTC
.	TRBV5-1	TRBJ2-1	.	CASSLEAIYSDEQFF	TGCGCCAGCAGCTTGGAGGCCATCTACTCCGATGAGCAGTTCTTC
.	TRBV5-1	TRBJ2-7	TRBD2	CASSLAGGLSYEQYF	TGCGCCAGCAGCTTGGCGGGGGGGCTCTCCTACGAGCAGTACTTC
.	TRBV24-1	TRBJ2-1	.	CATSKEGSSYNEQFF	TGTGCCACCAGTAAAGAGGGGAGCTCCTACAATGAGCAGTTCTTC
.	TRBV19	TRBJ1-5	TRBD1	CASSMRGGQSNQPQHF	TGTGCCAGTAGTATGAGGGGGGGACAGAGCAATCAGCCCCAGCATTTT
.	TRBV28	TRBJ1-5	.	CASWGYSNQPQHF	TGTGCCAGCTGGGGATATAGCAATCAGCCCCAGCATTTT
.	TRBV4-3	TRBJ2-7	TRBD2	CASSHLAGDHEQYF	TGCGCCAGCAGCCACCTGGCGGGAGACCACGAGCAGTACTTC
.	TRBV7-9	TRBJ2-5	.	CASSFLTLQETQYF	TGTGCCAGCAGCTTTTTAACCTTACAAGAGACCCAGTACTTC
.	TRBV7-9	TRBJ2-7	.	CASSQTAPGRDEQYF	TGTGCCAGCAGCCAGACAGCGCCCGGCCGCGACGAGCAGTACTTC
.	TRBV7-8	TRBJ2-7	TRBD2	CASSQPQVVREGLRYEQYF	TGTGCCAGCAGCCAACCCCAGGTGGTTCGGGAGGGCCTACGATACGAGCAGTACTTC
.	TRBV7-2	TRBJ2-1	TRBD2	CASSPNSGNYNEQFF	TGTGCCAGCAGCCCTAATAGCGGGAACTACAATGAGCAGTTCTTC
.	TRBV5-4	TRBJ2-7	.	CASSLAPGPSSYEQYF	TGTGCCAGCAGCTTGGCTCCAGGACCAAGCTCCTACGAGCAGTACTTC
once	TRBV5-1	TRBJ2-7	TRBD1	CASSLGQGVFEQYF	TGCGCCAGCAGCTTAGGTCAGGGGGTGTTCGAGCAGTACTTC
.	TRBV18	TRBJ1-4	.	CASSPPSNSEKLFF	TGTGCCAGCTCACCACCATCCAACAGTGAAAAACTGTTTTTT
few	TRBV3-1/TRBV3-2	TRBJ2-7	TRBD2	CASSSSGSSDEQYF	TGTGCCAGCAGCTCTAGCGGGAGTTCGGACGAGCAGTACTTC
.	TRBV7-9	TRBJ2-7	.	CASSLDGPYEQYF	TGTGCCAGCAGCCTGGATGGGCCCTACGAGCAGTACTTC
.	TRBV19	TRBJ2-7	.	CASSIRNKPYEQYF	TGTGCCAGTAGTATTCGGAATAAGCCCTACGAGCAGTACTTC
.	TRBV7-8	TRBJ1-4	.	CASSNGEVNEKLFF	TGTGCCAGCAGCAATGGGGAGGTTAATGAAAAACTGTTTTTT
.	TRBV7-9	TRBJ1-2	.	CASSLDSLGYTF	TGTGCCAGCAGCTTGGACTCTCTTGGCTACACCTTC
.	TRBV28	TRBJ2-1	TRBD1	CASRLGTALHNEQFF	TGTGCCAGCAGGCTAGGGACAGCTTTACACAATGAGCAGTTCTTC
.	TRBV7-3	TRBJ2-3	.	CASGRARTDTQYF	TGTGCCAGCGGGAGAGCTCGCACAGATACGCAGTATTTT
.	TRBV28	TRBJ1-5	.	CASSLWEGTGGQPQHF	TGTGCCAGCAGTTTATGGGAAGGAACCGGGGGTCAGCCCCAGCATTTT
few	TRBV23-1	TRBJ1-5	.	CAEQGAEGNQPQHF	TGCGCCGAACAAGGGGCAGAAGGCAATCAGCCCCAGCATTTT
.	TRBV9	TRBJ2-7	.	CASSVGGGGATYEQYF	TGTGCCAGCAGCGTAGGGGGCGGAGGGGCTACCTACGAGCAGTACTTC
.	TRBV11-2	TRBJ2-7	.	CASSRTAGYEQYF	TGTGCCAGCAGCCGGACAGCGGGCTACGAGCAGTACTTC
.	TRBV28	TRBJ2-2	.	CAQHWLPGELFF	TGTGCCCAGCATTGGCTCCCCGGGGAGCTGTTTTTT
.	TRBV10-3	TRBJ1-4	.	CAISEDTTNEKLFF	TGTGCCATCAGTGAGGACACAACTAATGAAAAACTGTTTTTT
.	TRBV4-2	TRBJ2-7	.	CASSQTVPPTYEQYF	TGTGCCAGCAGCCAAACAGTTCCCCCTACCTACGAGCAGTACTTC
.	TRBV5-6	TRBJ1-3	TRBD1	CASSLKQGEHRDTIYF	TGTGCCAGCAGCTTGAAACAGGGGGAGCATAGGGACACCATATATTTT
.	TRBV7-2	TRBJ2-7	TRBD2	CASSWRASSGSETYEQYF	TGTGCCAGCAGCTGGAGGGCATCTAGCGGGAGCGAGACCTACGAGCAGTACTTC
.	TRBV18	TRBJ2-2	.	CASSPDSDTGELFF	TGTGCCAGCTCACCCGACAGTGACACCGGGGAGCTGTTTTTT
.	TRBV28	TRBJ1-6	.	CASRTDSGRASPLHF	TGTGCCAGCAGAACAGATTCGGGCAGGGCTTCACCCCTCCACTTT
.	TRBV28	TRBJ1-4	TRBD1	CASSSDRGNEKLFF	TGTGCCAGCAGTTCCGACAGGGGTAATGAAAAACTGTTTTTT
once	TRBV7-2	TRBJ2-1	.	CASSLGSGQFF	TGTGCCAGCAGCTTAGGCTCCGGGCAGTTCTTC
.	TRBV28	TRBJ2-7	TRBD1	CASTGTGSSYEQYF	TGTGCCAGCACGGGGACAGGGAGCTCCTACGAGCAGTACTTC
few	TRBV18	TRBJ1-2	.	CASSPEGNYGYTF	TGTGCCAGCTCACCAGAGGGTAACTATGGCTACACCTTC
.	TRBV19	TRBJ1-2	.	CASNDGGAANYGYTF	TGTGCCAGTAACGACGGGGGAGCAGCTAACTATGGCTACACCTTC
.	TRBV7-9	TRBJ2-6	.	CASSSSGANVLTF	TGTGCCAGCAGCTCCTCTGGGGCCAACGTCCTGACTTTC